The source of this TCR beta chain is a study of cytomegalovirus exposure and HLA in healthy donors. Notes on the study in general: A later analysis linked a missense DCLRE1C variant to TCR beta V- and J-gene trimming. The classifier reportedly diagnosed cytomegalovirus status with high specificity and sensitivity.

PCR used 60 Vbeta primers and 13 Jbeta primers. TCRdb's copy holds only in-frame clones and misses some; the assay was immunoSEQ multiplex PCR. The sample yields 150,000 to 200,000 clones, about 78% seen once. The CDR3 extends over 14 amino acids. J gave up 5 bases and V 1 base, and 0 bases lay outside the gene matches. The V gene's germline CDR1 is LGHNA and CDR2 YNFKEQ. Regarding this clone: What it recognizes is unknown.

The sample was PBMCs. This sequence originates from a male donor in good health and CMV-seronegative. The rearrangement joins TRBV4-2 to TRBJ1-5, with 9 positions matching TRBD1. CDR3 residues: CASSQGDRDQPQHF. The CDR3 DNA reads as TGTGCCAGCAGCCAAGGGGACAGGGATCAGCCCCAGCATTTT.